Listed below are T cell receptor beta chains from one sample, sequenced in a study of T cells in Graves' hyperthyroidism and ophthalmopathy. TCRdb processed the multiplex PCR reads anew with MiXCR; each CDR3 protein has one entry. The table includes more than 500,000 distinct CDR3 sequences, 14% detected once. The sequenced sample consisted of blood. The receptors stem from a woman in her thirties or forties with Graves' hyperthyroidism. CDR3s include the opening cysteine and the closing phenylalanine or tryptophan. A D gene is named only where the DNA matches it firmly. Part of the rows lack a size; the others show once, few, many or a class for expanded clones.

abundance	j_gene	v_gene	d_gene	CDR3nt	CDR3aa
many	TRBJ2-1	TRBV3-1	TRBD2	TGTGCCAGCAGCCAAGATATTAGCGGGTCTACCTACAATGAGCAGTTCTTC	CASSQDISGSTYNEQFF
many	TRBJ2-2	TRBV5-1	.	TGCGCCAGCAGCTTGGCCTGGGAAACCGGGGAGCTGTTTTTT	CASSLAWETGELFF
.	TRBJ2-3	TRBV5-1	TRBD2	TGCGCCAGCAGCTTGGCGGTAGCGGGTCCCGAGGGTGCAGATACGCAGTATTTT	CASSLAVAGPEGADTQYF
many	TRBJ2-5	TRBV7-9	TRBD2	TGTGCCAGCAGCTTAGCCCCGCTAGCGGAAGAGACCCAGTACTTC	CASSLAPLAEETQYF
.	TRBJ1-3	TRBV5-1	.	TGCGCCAGCAGCGAGGTTGGAAACACCATATATTTT	CASSEVGNTIYF
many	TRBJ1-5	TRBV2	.	TGTGCCAGCGAACCGGGGACACTAAGGAATCAGCCCCAGCATTTT	CASEPGTLRNQPQHF
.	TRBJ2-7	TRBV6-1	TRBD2	TGTGCCAGCAGCTCTACCGGGACTAGCGGTTTTTTGGAGCAGTACTTC	CASSSTGTSGFLEQYF
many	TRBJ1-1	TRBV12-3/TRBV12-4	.	TGTGCCAGCAGGACGGCCCCCAGGACTGAAGCTTTCTTT	CASRTAPRTEAFF
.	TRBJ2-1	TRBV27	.	TGTGCCAGCAGCTTCGGGACCACTACCTACAATGAGCAGTTCTTC	CASSFGTTTYNEQFF
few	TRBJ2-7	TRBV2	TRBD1	TGTGCCAGCAGTGTACCGGGACAGTCGACCTACGAGCAGTACTTC	CASSVPGQSTYEQYF
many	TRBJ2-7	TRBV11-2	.	TGTGCCAGCAGCTTTTCGGGGTACGAGCAGTACTTC	CASSFSGYEQYF
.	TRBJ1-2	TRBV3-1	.	TGTGCCAGCAGCCGCTCAGGGGTCGGCTACACCTTC	CASSRSGVGYTF
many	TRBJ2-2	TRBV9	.	TGTGCCAGCAGCTTCGGACGGGGGACCGGGGAGCTGTTTTTT	CASSFGRGTGELFF
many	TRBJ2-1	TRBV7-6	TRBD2	TGTGCCAGCAGCTGGAGCGGGGGGGTTTACAATGAGCAGTTCTTC	CASSWSGGVYNEQFF
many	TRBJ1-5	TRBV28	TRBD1	TGTGCCAGCAGTTCCCCAGGGGGGGGCGGGGGTCAGCCCCAGCATTTT	CASSSPGGGGGQPQHF
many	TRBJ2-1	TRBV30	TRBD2	TGTGCCTGGGAAAGCGGGAGGGCTCGTCGCAATGAGCAGTTCTTC	CAWESGRARRNEQFF
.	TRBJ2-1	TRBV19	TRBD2	TGTGCCAGTAGTATAGTAGGCGGGAGTAAGCTATACGATAAGTTCTTC	CASSIVGGSKLYDKFF
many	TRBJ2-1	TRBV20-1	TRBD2	TGCAGTGCAATACCGGGACTAGCGAACAATGAGCAGTTCTTC	CSAIPGLANNEQFF
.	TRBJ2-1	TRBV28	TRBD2	TGTGCCAGCGCGGGATTGACTAGCGGGACCTGGAACAATGAGCAGTTCTTC	CASAGLTSGTWNNEQFF
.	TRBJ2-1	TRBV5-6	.	TGTGCCAGCCGGGGGCTGAATGAGCAGTTCTTC	CASRGLNEQFF
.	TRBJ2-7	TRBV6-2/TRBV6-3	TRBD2	TGTGCCAGCACACTAGCGGACCGACTTAGCGAGCGGTACTTC	CASTLADRLSERYF
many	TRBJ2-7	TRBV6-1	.	TGTGCCAGCAGTGAAGCAAGAGGGGTTGGGCCCTACGAGCAGTACTTC	CASSEARGVGPYEQYF
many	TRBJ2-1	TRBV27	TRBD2	TGTGCCAGCAGTTTACCCCTGGGACTAGCGGGAAAACATGAGCAGTTCTTC	CASSLPLGLAGKHEQFF
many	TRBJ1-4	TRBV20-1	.	TGCAGTGCTAGCGCGTCTGGAGGCCTTGAAAAACTGTTTTTT	CSASASGGLEKLFF
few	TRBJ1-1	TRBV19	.	TGTGCCAGTACTTCCCAGGGCGCGTTAACGAACACTGAAGCTTTCTTT	CASTSQGALTNTEAFF